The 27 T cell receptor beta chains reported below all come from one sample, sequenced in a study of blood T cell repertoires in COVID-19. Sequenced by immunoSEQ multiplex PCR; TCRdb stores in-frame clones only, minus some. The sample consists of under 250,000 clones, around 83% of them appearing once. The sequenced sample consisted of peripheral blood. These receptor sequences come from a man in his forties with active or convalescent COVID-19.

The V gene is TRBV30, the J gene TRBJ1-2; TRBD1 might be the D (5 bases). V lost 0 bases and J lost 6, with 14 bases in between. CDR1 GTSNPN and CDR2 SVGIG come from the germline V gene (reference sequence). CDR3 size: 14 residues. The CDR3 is CAWSVPAWGDGYTF. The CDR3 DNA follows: TGTGCCTGGAGTGTACCAGCCTGGGGGGATGGCTACACCTTC.

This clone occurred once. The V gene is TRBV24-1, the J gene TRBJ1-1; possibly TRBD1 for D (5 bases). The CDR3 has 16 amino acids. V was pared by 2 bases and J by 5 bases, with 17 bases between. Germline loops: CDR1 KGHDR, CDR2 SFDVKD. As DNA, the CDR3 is TGTGCCACCAGTGATTCTCGATCCGGGGGGGTTACTGAAGCTTTCTTT. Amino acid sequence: CATSDSRSGGVTEAFF.

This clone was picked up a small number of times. The CDR3 DNA reads as TGTGCCAGCAGCCCACCCACAGGGGTGTACGAGCAGTACTTC. Encoded protein: CASSPPTGVYEQYF. The V and J genes are TRBV3-1 (or the pseudogene TRBV3-2) and TRBJ2-7; 7 nucleotides agree with TRBD1. This CDR3 spans 14 amino acids. The V gene end was trimmed by 4 bases and the J gene end by 4 bases; junction bases not matched to a gene: 7. Germline CDR1 and CDR2: LGHDT and YNNKEL (reference sequence).

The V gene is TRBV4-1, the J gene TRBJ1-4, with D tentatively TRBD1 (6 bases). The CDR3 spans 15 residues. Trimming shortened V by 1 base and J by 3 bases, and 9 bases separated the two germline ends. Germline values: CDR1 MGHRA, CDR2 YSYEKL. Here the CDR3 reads CASSQVAGANEKLFF. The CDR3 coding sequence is TGCGCCAGCAGCCAAGTGGCAGGGGCTAATGAAAAACTGTTTTTT.

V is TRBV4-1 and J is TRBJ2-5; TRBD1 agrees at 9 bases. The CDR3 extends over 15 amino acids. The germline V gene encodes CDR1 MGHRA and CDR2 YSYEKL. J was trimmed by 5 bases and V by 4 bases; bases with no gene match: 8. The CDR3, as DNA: TGCGCCAGCAGCCCCCGGGACAGGGACGGGGAGACCCAGTACTTC. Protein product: CASSPRDRDGETQYF.

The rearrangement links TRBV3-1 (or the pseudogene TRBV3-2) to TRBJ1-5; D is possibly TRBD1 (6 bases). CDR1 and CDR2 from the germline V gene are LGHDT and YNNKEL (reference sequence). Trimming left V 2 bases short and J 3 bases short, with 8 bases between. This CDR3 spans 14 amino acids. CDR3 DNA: TGTGCCAGCAGCCAAACAGGGAACAATCAGCCCCAGCATTTT. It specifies CASSQTGNNQPQHF.

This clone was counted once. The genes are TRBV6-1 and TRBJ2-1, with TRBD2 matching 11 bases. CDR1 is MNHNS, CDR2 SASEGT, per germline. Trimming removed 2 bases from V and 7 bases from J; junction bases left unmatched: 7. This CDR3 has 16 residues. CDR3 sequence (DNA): TGTGCCAGCAGTGAATCAACTAGCGGGAGTATTAATGAGCAGTTCTTC. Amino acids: CASSESTSGSINEQFF.

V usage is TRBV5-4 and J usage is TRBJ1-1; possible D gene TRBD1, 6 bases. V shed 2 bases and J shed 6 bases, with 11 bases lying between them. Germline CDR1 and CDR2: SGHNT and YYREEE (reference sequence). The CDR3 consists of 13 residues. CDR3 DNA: TGTGCCAGCAGCTTTAGGGGGTTGGCTGAAGCTTTCTTT. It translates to CASSFRGLAEAFF.

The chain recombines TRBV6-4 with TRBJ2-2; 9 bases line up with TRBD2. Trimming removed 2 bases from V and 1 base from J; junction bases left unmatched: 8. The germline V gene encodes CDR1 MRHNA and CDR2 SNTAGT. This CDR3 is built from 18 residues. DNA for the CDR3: TGTGCCAGCAGTGACGGGGCTAGCGGGGCTATGAACACCGGGGAGCTGTTTTTT. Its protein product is CASSDGASGAMNTGELFF.

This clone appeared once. The CDR3 sequence: CAWSGTGNQPQHF. The CDR3 DNA reads as TGTGCCTGGAGTGGGACAGGCAATCAGCCCCAGCATTTT. The rearrangement joins TRBV30 to TRBJ1-5; D is possibly TRBD1 (6 bases). Trimming shortened V by 1 base and J by 2 bases, and 6 bases separated the two germline ends. Germline V gene lookup returns CDR1 GTSNPN and CDR2 SVGIG (reference sequence). The CDR3 extends over 13 amino acids.

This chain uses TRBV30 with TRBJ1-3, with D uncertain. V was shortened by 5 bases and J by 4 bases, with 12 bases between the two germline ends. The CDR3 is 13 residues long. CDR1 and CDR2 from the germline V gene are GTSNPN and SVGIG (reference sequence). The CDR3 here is CAWRIAAGNTIYF. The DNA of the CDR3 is TGTGCCTGGCGAATCGCGGCGGGAAACACCATATATTTT.

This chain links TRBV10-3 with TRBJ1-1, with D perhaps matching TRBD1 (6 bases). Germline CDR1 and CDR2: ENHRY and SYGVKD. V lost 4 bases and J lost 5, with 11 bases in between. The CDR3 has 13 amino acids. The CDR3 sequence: CAISADRLTEAFF. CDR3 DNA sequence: TGTGCCATCAGTGCAGACAGGTTGACTGAAGCTTTCTTT.

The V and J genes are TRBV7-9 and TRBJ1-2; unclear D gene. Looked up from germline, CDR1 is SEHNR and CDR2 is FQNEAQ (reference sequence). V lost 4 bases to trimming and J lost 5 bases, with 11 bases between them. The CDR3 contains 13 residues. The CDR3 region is CASSSSTVYGYTF. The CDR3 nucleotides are TGTGCCAGCAGCTCCTCCACAGTATATGGCTACACCTTC.

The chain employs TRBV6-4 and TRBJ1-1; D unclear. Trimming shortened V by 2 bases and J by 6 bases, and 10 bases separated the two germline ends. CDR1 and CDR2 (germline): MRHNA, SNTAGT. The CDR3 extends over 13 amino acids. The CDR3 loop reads CASSDRPGPEAFF. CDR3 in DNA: TGTGCCAGCAGTGACCGCCCTGGCCCTGAAGCTTTCTTT.

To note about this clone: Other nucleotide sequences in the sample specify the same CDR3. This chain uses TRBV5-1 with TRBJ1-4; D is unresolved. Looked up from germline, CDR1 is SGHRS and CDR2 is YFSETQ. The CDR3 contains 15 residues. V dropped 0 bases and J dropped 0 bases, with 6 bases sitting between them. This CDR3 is CASSLGRATNEKLFF. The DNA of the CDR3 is TGCGCCAGCAGCTTGGGGAGAGCAACTAATGAAAAACTGTTTTTT.

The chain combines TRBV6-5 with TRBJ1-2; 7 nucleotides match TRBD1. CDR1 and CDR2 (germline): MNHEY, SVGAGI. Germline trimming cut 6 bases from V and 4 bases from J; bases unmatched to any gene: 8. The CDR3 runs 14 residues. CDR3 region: CASRPETGPYGYTF. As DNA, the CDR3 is TGTGCCAGCAGACCGGAGACAGGGCCCTATGGCTACACCTTC.

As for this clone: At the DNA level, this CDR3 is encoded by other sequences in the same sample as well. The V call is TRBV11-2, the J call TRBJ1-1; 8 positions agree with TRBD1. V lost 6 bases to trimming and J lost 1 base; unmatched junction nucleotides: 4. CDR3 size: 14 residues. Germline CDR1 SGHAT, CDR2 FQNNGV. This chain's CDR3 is CASSSGQGNTEAFF. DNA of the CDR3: TGTGCCAGCAGTTCAGGACAGGGGAACACTGAAGCTTTCTTT. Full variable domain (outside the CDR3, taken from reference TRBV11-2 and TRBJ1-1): EAGVAQSPRYKIIEKRQSVAFWCNPISGHATLYWYQQILGQGPKLLIQFQNNGVVDDSQLPKDRFSAERLKGVDSTLKIQPAKLEDSAVYLCASSSGQGNTEAFFGQGTRLTVV.

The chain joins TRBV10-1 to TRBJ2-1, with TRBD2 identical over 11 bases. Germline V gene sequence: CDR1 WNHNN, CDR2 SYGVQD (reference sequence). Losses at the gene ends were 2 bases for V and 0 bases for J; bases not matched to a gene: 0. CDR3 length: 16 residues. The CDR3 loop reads CASSETSGSSYNEQFF. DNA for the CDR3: TGCGCCAGCAGTGAGACTAGCGGGAGCTCCTACAATGAGCAGTTCTTC.

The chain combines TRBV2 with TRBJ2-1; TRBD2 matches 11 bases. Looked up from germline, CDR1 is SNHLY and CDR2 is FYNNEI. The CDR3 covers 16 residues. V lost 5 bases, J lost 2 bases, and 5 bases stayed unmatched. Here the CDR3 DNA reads TGTGCCAGCAGTCGTTATAGCGGGGGGGCCTACAATGAGCAGTTCTTC. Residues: CASSRYSGGAYNEQFF. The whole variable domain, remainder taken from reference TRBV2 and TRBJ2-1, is EPEVTQTPSHQVTQMGQEVILRCVPISNHLYFYWYRQILGQKVEFLVSFYNNEISEKSEIFDDQFSVERPDGSNFTLKIRSTKLEDSAMYFCASSRYSGGAYNEQFFGPGTRLTVL.

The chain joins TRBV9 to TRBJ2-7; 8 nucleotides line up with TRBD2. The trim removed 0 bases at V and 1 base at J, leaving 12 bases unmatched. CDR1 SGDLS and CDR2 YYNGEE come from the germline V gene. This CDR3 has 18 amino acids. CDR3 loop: CASSVAPSGAGVSYEQYF. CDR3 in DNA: TGTGCCAGCAGCGTAGCCCCCTCTGGAGCGGGGGTGTCCTACGAGCAGTACTTC. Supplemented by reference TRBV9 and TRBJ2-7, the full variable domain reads DSGVTQTPKHLITATGQRVTLRCSPRSGDLSVYWYQQSLDQGLQFLIQYYNGEERAKGNILERFSAQQFPDLHSELNLSSLELGDSALYFCASSVAPSGAGVSYEQYFGPGTRLTVT.

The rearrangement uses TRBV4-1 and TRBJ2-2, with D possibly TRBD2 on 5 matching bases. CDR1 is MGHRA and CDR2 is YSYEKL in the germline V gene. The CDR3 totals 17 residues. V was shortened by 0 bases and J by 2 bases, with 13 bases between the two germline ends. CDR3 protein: CASSQEGGQLNTGELFF. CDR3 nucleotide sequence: TGCGCCAGCAGCCAAGAAGGCGGGCAGCTAAACACCGGGGAGCTGTTTTTT.

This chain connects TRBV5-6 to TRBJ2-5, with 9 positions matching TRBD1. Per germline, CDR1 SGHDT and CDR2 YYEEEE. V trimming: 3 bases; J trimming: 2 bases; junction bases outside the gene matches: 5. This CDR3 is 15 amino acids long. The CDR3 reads CASSSGTGLQETQYF. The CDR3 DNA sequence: TGTGCCAGCAGCTCCGGGACAGGGTTGCAAGAGACCCAGTACTTC.

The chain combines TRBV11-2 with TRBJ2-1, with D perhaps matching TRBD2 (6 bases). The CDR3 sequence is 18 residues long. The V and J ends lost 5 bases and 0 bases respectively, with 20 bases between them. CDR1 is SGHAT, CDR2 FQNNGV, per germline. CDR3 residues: CASSQTAGSRASYNEQFF. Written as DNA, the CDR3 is TGTGCCAGCAGCCAAACAGCGGGTTCCCGGGCCTCCTACAATGAGCAGTTCTTC.

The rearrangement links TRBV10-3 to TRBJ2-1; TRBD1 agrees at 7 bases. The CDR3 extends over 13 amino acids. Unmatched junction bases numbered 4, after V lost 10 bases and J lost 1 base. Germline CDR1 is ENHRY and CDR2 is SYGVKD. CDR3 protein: CATATGSYNEQFF. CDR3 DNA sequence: TGTGCCACAGCGACAGGGTCCTACAATGAGCAGTTCTTC.

CDR3 residues: CASSFGTANSGNTIYF. The DNA of the CDR3 is TGTGCCAGCAGTTTCGGGACAGCCAACTCTGGAAACACCATATATTTT. The chain is built from TRBV28 and TRBJ1-3; 7 positions agree with TRBD1. J lost 0 bases, V lost 3 bases, and 5 bases had no gene match. The germline V gene has CDR1 MDHEN and CDR2 SYDVKM. The CDR3 is made up of 16 amino acids.

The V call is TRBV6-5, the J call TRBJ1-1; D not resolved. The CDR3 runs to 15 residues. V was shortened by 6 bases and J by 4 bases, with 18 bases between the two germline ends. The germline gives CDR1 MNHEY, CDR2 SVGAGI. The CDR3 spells CASRETRTGGTEAFF. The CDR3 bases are TGTGCCAGCAGGGAGACCCGTACCGGCGGCACTGAAGCTTTCTTT.

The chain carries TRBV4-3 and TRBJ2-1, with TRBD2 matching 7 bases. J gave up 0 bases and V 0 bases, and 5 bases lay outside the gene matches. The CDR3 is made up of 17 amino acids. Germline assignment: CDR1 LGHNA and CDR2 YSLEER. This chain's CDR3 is CASSQEGGVSSYNEQFF. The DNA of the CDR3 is TGCGCCAGCAGCCAAGAGGGGGGGGTTAGCTCCTACAATGAGCAGTTCTTC.